This T cell receptor beta chain was captured by sequencing in a study of response to subunit inactivated influenza vaccine. Each CDR3 protein gets one entry after TCRdb re-called the RT-PCR reads with MiXCR. In the table there are about 780,000 distinct CDR3 sequences, around a sixth of which are singletons. Trimming removed 4 bases at V and 6 bases at J, with 16 bases between. The CDR3 has 14 amino acids. With regard to this clonotype: The antigen remains undetermined.

Study-level points and caveats: Authors proposed each seasonal influenza vaccination draws in few new T cells.

The TCR originated in a man between 45 and 60 years old who received an inactivated influenza vaccine. This material consisted of PBMCs from blood, taken approximately 5 days after vaccination. V is TRBV12-3 or TRBV12-4 and J is TRBJ2-7; unclear D gene. The CDR3 DNA reads as TGTGCCAGCAGTTACGTAGGCCTTTTGAGCGAGCAGTACTTC. It codes for CASSYVGLLSEQYF.